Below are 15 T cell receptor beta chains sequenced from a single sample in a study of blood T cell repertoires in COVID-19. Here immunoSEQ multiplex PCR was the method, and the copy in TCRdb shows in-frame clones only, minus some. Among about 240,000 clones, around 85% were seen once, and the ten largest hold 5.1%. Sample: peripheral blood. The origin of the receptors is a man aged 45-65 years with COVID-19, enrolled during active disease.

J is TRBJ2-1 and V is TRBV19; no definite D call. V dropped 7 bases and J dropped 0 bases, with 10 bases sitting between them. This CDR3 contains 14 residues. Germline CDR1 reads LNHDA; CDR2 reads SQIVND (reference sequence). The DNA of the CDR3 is TGTGCCAGTACCGGAGCTAGCTCCTACAATGAGCAGTTCTTC. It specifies CASTGASSYNEQFF.

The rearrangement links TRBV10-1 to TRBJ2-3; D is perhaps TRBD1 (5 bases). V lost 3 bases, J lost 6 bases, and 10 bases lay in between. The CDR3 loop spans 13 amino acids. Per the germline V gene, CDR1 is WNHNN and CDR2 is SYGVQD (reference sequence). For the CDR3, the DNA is TGCGCCAGCAGTGAAGGGGCAGGGGATACGCAGTATTTT. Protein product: CASSEGAGDTQYF.

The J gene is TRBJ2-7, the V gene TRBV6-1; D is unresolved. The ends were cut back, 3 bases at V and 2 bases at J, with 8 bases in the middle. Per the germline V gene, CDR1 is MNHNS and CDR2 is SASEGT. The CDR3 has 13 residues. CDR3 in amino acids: CASSEGETYEQYF. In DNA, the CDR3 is TGTGCCAGCAGTGAGGGCGAAACCTACGAGCAGTACTTC.

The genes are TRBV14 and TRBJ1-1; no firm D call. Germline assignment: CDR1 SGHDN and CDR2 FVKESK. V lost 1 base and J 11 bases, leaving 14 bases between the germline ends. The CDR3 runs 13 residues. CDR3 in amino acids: CASSQAAGLGAFF. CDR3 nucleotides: TGTGCCAGCAGCCAAGCAGCAGGTCTTGGCGCTTTCTTT.

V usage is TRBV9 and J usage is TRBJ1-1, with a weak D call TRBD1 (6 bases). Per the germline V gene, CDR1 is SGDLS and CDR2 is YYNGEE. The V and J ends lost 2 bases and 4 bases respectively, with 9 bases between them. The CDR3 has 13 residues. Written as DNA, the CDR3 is TGTGCCAGCAGCGTGAAAGGGGGCACTGAAGCTTTCTTT. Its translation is CASSVKGGTEAFF.

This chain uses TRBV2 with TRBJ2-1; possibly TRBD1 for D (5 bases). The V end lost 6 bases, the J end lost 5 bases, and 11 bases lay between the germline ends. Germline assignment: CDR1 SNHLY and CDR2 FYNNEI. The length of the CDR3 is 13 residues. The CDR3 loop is CASRIGADNEQFF. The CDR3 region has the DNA TGTGCCAGCAGAATTGGGGCGGACAATGAGCAGTTCTTC.

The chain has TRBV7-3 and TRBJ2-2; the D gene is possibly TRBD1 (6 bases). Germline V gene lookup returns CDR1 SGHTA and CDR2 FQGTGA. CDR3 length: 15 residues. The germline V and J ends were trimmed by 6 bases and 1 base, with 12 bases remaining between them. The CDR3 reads CASSLGQKNTGELFF. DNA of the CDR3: TGTGCCAGCAGTCTAGGACAGAAGAACACCGGGGAGCTGTTTTTT.

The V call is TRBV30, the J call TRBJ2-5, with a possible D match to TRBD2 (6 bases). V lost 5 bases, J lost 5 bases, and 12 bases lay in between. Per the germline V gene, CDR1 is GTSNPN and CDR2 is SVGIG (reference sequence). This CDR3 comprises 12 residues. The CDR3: CAWGLPRETQYF. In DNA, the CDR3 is TGTGCCTGGGGACTACCGCGGGAGACCCAGTACTTC.

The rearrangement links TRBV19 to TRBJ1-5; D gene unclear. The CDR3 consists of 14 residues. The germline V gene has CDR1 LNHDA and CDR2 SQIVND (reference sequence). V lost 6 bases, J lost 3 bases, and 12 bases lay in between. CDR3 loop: CASSPDGNNQPQHF. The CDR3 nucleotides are TGTGCCAGTAGCCCGGACGGGAACAATCAGCCCCAGCATTTT. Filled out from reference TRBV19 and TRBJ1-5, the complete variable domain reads DGGITQSPKYLFRKEGQNVTLSCEQNLNHDAMYWYRQDPGQGLRLIYYSQIVNDFQKGDIAEGYSVSREKKESFPLTVTSAQKNPTAFYLCASSPDGNNQPQHFGDGTRLSIL.

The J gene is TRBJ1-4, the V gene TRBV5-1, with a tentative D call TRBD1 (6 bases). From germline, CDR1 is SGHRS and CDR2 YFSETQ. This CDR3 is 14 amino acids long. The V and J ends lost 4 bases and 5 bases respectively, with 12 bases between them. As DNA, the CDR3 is TGCGCCAGCAGCCCAGGGGTTGACAATGAAAAACTGTTTTTT. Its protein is CASSPGVDNEKLFF.

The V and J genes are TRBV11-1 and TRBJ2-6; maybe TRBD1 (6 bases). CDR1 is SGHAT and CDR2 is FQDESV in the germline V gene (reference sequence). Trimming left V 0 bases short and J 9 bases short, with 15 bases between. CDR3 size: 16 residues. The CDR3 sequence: CASSLARQAGDNVLTF. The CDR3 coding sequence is TGTGCCAGCAGCTTAGCGCGACAGGCGGGTGACAACGTCCTGACTTTC. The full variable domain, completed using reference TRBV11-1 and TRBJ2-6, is EAEVAQSPRYKITEKSQAVAFWCDPISGHATLYWYRQILGQGPELLVQFQDESVVDDSQLPKDRFSAERLKGVDSTLKIQPAELGDSAMYLCASSLARQAGDNVLTFGAGSRLTVL.

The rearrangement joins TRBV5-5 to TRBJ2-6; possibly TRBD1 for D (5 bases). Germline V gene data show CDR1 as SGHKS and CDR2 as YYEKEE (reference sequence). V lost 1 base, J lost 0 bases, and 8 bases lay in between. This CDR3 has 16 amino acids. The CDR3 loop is CASSLQGGSGANVLTF. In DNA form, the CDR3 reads TGTGCCAGCAGCTTGCAGGGTGGCTCTGGGGCCAACGTCCTGACTTTC. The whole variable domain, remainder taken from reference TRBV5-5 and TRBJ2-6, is DAGVTQSPTHLIKTRGQQVTLRCSPISGHKSVSWYQQVLGQGPQFIFQYYEKEERGRGNFPDRFSARQFPNYSSELNVNALLLGDSALYLCASSLQGGSGANVLTFGAGSRLTVL.

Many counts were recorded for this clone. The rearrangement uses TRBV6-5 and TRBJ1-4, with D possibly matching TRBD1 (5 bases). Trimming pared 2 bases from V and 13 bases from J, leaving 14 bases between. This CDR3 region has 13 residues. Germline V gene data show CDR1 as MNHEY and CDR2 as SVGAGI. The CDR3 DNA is TGTGCCAGCAGTTACGGGCAGGGTAAAGGACTGTTTTTT. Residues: CASSYGQGKGLFF.

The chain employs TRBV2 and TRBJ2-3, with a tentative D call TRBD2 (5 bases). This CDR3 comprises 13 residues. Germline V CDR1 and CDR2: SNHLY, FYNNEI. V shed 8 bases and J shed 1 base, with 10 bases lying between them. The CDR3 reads CASRLRGTDTQYF. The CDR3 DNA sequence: TGTGCCAGCCGGCTGAGGGGCACAGATACGCAGTATTTT.

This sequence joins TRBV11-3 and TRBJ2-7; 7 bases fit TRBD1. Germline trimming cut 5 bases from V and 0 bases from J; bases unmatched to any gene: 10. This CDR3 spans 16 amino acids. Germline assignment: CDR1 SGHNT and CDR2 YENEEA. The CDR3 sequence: CASSPRDSPSSYEQYF. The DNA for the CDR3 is TGTGCCAGCAGCCCCCGGGACAGTCCGAGCTCCTACGAGCAGTACTTC.